This T cell receptor beta chain derives from a study of cytomegalovirus exposure and HLA in healthy donors. Study results and limitations: A prior analysis recorded that most TCR beta V segments were productive about 90% or about 30% of the time. As was reported, the classifier diagnosed cytomegalovirus status with high specificity and sensitivity. A likely sequencing artifact accounted for one observed cluster of highly shared sequence variants.

The PCR was carried out with 60 Vbeta primers and 13 Jbeta primers. Repertoires were generated with immunoSEQ multiplex PCR, while TCRdb's copy carries only in-frame clones and drops some. The data hold 220,000 or so clones, with 80% to 85% observed a single time. A remark on this clone: No antigen is known for it.

This clonotype was obtained from a woman in her forties in good health and CMV-seronegative. The sequenced sample consisted of PBMCs.

The CDR3 DNA reads as TGCGCCAGCAGCTTGGGGTGGGGGGATTTCTCCTACGAGCAGTACTTC. Protein product: CASSLGWGDFSYEQYF. This chain connects TRBV5-1 to TRBJ2-7, with D possibly matching TRBD2 (6 bases). Trimming cost V 0 bases and J 0 bases, with 13 bases left between them. Germline CDR1 SGHRS, CDR2 YFSETQ. CDR3 length: 16 amino acids.